The clone carrying this TCR beta chain was detected only once. Its antigen is currently unknown. This sample stems from a study of brain T cells in children with intractable seizures. Broader study findings: Only CDR3 sequence similarity suggested viral specificity, without known HCMV serostatus. Pre- and post-surgery blood differed in depth, so pre-surgery absences may be undersampling.

V shed 3 bases, J shed 0 bases, and the junction held 1 base outside the gene matches. CDR1 and CDR2 from the germline V gene are KGHDR and SFDVKD. The CDR3 length is 15 residues. Measured with immunoSEQ multiplex PCR; TCRdb has only the in-frame clones, and not every one. The sample comprises under 400,000 clones, approximately 93% of which are singletons, and 5% to 7% rests with the top ten. The time point is: blood from clinic visit 5 months post-surgery; TSC patient then seizure free. The chain joins TRBV24-1 to TRBJ2-3, with TRBD2 identical over 8 bases. This sample comprised peripheral blood, obtained around 5 months after surgery. The clonotype comes from a boy less than two years old with tuberous sclerosis and intractable seizures. CDR3 sequence (DNA): TGTGCCACCAGTGATCCTAGCGGGAGCACAGATACGCAGTATTTT. It encodes CATSDPSGSTDTQYF.